This T cell receptor beta chain was recorded in a study of response to subunit inactivated influenza vaccine. This clonotype was counted many times. Its antigen is currently unknown. Whole-study results and caveats: It was the authors' suggestion that each seasonal influenza vaccination recruits few new T cells.

TCRdb re-called the RT-PCR reads through MiXCR, storing one row per CDR3 protein. The sample has 450,000 to 700,000 distinct CDR3 sequences; about 15% are singletons. The V and J ends lost 6 bases and 6 bases, in that order; junction bases with no gene match: 9. The CDR3 consists of 14 residues. CDR1 and CDR2 from the germline V gene are ENHRY and SYGVKD. The chain is built from TRBV10-3 and TRBJ2-3, with 7 bases identical to TRBD1. The receptor was derived from a man aged 45-60 years who received an inactivated influenza vaccine. This specimen consisted of PBMCs from blood, obtained about 12 days after vaccination. CDR3 loop: CAISRDSPRDTQYF. CDR3 bases: TGTGCCATCAGCAGGGACAGTCCCAGGGATACGCAGTATTTT.